Shown below are 7 T cell receptor beta chains from a single sample sequenced in a study of cytomegalovirus exposure and HLA in healthy donors. Here immunoSEQ multiplex PCR was the method, and the copy in TCRdb shows in-frame clones only, minus some. The profile covers some 250,000 clones, with roughly 89% appearing a single time and 0.35% to 0.4% taken by the ten largest. Sequenced sample: PBMCs. Receptor source: a woman aged 18-29 years in good health and CMV-seronegative.

J is TRBJ2-1 and V is TRBV10-1; D uncertain. Trimming left V 5 bases short and J 7 bases short, with 9 bases between. Germline CDR1 and CDR2: WNHNN and SYGVQD (reference sequence). This CDR3 has 12 amino acids. The CDR3 sequence: CASSKPGNEQFF. CDR3 sequence (DNA): TGCGCCAGCAGTAAGCCCGGGAATGAGCAGTTCTTC.

The V call is TRBV13, the J call TRBJ2-5; TRBD2 matches 9 bases. This CDR3 is built from 15 residues. Germline V gives CDR1 PRHDT, CDR2 FYEKMQ (reference sequence). Trimming at V came to 5 bases and at J to 5 bases, leaving 9 bases not matched to a gene. DNA of the CDR3: TGTGCCAGCAGCCCAGGGACTAGCTCGGGGGAGACCCAGTACTTC. Protein: CASSPGTSSGETQYF.

J is TRBJ2-7 and V is TRBV19; D remains ambiguous. This CDR3 has 13 residues. From germline, CDR1 is LNHDA and CDR2 SQIVND (reference sequence). With 3 bases removed from V and 4 bases from J, the gap between germline ends came to 10 bases. DNA of the CDR3: TGTGCCAGTAGTATGGTCGGTGCGTACGAGCAGTACTTC. Translated: CASSMVGAYEQYF.

The gene calls are TRBV27 and TRBJ2-1, with D perhaps TRBD2 (5 bases). Per germline, CDR1 MNHEY and CDR2 SMNVEV (reference sequence). V lost 1 base and J lost 5, with 9 bases in between. This CDR3 comprises 14 residues. CDR3 loop: CASSLFGLHNEQFF. The CDR3 DNA sequence: TGTGCCAGCAGTTTATTTGGACTCCACAATGAGCAGTTCTTC.

This clone appeared many times. The rearrangement uses TRBV6-4 and TRBJ2-2; 8 nucleotides line up with TRBD1. The CDR3 extends over 13 amino acids. The germline CDR1 and CDR2 sequences are MRHNA and SNTAGT. V gave up 6 bases and J gave up 3 bases; unmatched junction bases: 0. This CDR3 is CASRTGDTGELFF. CDR3 DNA: TGTGCCAGCAGGACAGGGGACACCGGGGAGCTGTTTTTT.

This chain links TRBV4-1 with TRBJ1-5; D is undetermined. V shed 0 bases and J shed 2 bases, with 8 bases lying between them. Germline CDR1 MGHRA, CDR2 YSYEKL. The CDR3 contains 15 residues. CDR3 loop: CASSQDSEGNQPQHF. The CDR3 DNA is TGCGCCAGCAGCCAAGATTCGGAGGGCAATCAGCCCCAGCATTTT.

In this sample, this clone turned up a few times. The CDR3 DNA is TGTGCCAGCAGTGAGGGACAACGGGGAAATTCACCCCTCCACTTT. The encoded protein is CASSEGQRGNSPLHF. The chain carries TRBV6-1 and TRBJ1-6, with D perhaps TRBD1 (6 bases). This CDR3 contains 15 residues. Germline V gene lookup returns CDR1 MNHNS and CDR2 SASEGT. V shed 3 bases and J shed 7 bases, with 13 bases lying between them.